This T cell receptor (beta chain) was obtained from a study of lymphopenia after photon versus proton radiotherapy. Overall study findings and caveats: Larger post-nadir TCR diversity loss correlated inversely with survival in deceased patients. Relative stability marked proton patients; photon patients lost diversity and naive cells. Post-nadir diversity loss with photons came from oligoclonal expansion, particularly CD8+ Temra cells.

The method was immunoSEQ multiplex PCR; TCRdb's version includes in-frame clones alone and lacks a portion of them. The sample carries about 160,000 clones, about 85% recorded once. This clone was recorded a few times. The antigen is unknown. Germline lookup yields CDR1 SEHNR and CDR2 FQNEAQ (reference sequence). The CDR3 has 12 amino acids. V was shortened by 5 bases and J by 2 bases, with 7 bases between the two germline ends. The source of this sequence is a man aged 50 to 59 with gastric cancer. This chain uses TRBV7-9 with TRBJ2-7; D is undetermined. The sample in question was peripheral blood, obtained from a patient treated with photon-based radiotherapy. DNA of the CDR3: TGTGCCAGCAGCACGGAAGCCTACGAGCAGTACTTC. This translates into CASSTEAYEQYF. The full variable domain, completed using reference TRBV7-9 and TRBJ2-7, is DTGVSQNPRHKITKRGQNVTFRCDPISEHNRLYWYRQTLGQGPEFLTYFQNEAQLEKSRLLSDRFSAERPKGSFSTLEIQRTEQGDSAMYLCASSTEAYEQYFGPGTRLTVT.